The 23 T cell receptor beta chains below all came from one sample that was sequenced in a study of post-analysis software for immune sequencing data (dated by TCRdb to the mid-2010s). The investigation overall reported the following: Significantly higher frequencies in patients than in controls were found for several TRBV segments, including TRBV5-6, TRBV5-1 and TRBV20-1.

No antigen has been assigned to these receptors. The library was produced with PCR. Sequenced using an Illumina HiSeq 2500. Unique molecular identifiers were incorporated into TCR beta cDNA libraries to reduce PCR and sequencing biases. TCRdb reprocessing: public reads trimmed at Q25 with fastp, clones called with MiXCR, in-frame beta chains kept. Entries that share a CDR3 protein sequence are merged under the most common genes and DNA. Across this sample there are approximately 770,000 distinct CDR3 sequences, with approximately 44% seen only once. The ten largest account for roughly 4.4% of the sample. The specimen was blood. These receptors were collected from a girl under 18 with multiple sclerosis.

V usage is TRBV5-6 and J usage is TRBJ1-2, with 10 nucleotides matching TRBD1. The CDR3 length is 15 residues. V dropped 3 bases and J dropped 5; count of bases not matched to a gene: 7. Germline loops: CDR1 SGHDT, CDR2 YYEEEE. The CDR3 sequence: CASSWTGGPTYGYTF. The CDR3 coding sequence is TGTGCCAGCAGCTGGACAGGGGGTCCAACATATGGCTACACCTTC. The full variable domain, rest sourced from reference TRBV5-6 and TRBJ1-2, is DAGVTQSPTHLIKTRGQQVTLRCSPKSGHDTVSWYQQALGQGPQFIFQYYEEEERQRGNFPDRFSGHQFPNYSSELNVNALLLGDSALYLCASSWTGGPTYGYTFGSGTRLTVV.

CDR3 nucleotides: TGTGCCAGCAGTGATGCCCCTTATACGCAGTATTTT. This encodes CASSDAPYTQYF. The chain couples TRBV25-1 to TRBJ2-3, with no clear D. V lost 3 bases to trimming and J lost 7 bases, with 8 bases between them. Germline-derived CDR1 and CDR2 are MGHDK and SYGVNS. CDR3 length: 12 residues.

This clonotype has only a few counts. V gene TRBV6-6 combines with J gene TRBJ2-7; 7 bases match TRBD2. The V gene's germline CDR1 is MNHNY and CDR2 SVGAGI (reference sequence). This CDR3 is built from 14 residues. V was clipped by 7 bases and J by 7 bases; unmatched bases: 13. CDR3 sequence (DNA): TGTGCCAGCACGGATGGATCTTCCGGGGGGGAGCAGTACTTC. This translates into CASTDGSSGGEQYF.

Only a few counts were recorded for this clonotype. The chain couples TRBV28 to TRBJ2-7, with D perhaps TRBD1 or TRBD2 (5 bases each). V lost 5 bases to trimming and J lost 4 bases, with 15 bases between them. Germline CDR1 and CDR2: MDHEN and SYDVKM. The CDR3 runs to 14 residues. The CDR3 here is CASSQRDGQYEQYF. The CDR3 nucleotides are TGTGCCAGCAGTCAGAGGGACGGCCAATACGAGCAGTACTTC.

This rearrangement joins TRBV4-1 to TRBJ1-2, with TRBD1 matching over 8 bases. Germline V gives CDR1 MGHRA, CDR2 YSYEKL. The CDR3 length is 15 residues. The junction had 9 bases not matched to a gene; V was cut back by 4 bases and J by 5 bases. The CDR3, as DNA: TGCGCCAGCAGCCCCGAGGACAGGGCGCGGTATGGCTACACCTTC. This encodes CASSPEDRARYGYTF.

The chain uses TRBV11-2 and TRBJ2-5; D perhaps matches TRBD1 (5 bases). Germline V gives CDR1 SGHAT, CDR2 FQNNGV. The CDR3 length is 15 residues. V shed 1 base and J shed 5 bases, with 14 bases lying between them. The CDR3 DNA reads as TGTGCCAGCAGCTTAGGGCCAGGGATAAAGGAGACCCAGTACTTC. As protein: CASSLGPGIKETQYF.

This clonotype came up a few times. The chain employs TRBV6-5 and TRBJ2-5; D not resolved. This CDR3 is 11 amino acids long. V was cut by 10 bases and J by 11 bases, with 17 bases left in between. In germline, CDR1 is MNHEY, CDR2 SVGAGI. CDR3 coding DNA: TGTGCCACCATGTCCCGGTTTGGTCAGTACTTC. Its protein is CATMSRFGQYF.

This clonotype was seen a few times. This chain joins TRBV15 and TRBJ2-1; 8 bases map to TRBD2. V lost 3 bases, J lost 4 bases, and 8 bases stayed unmatched. This CDR3 region has 16 residues. CDR1 and CDR2 (germline): LNHNV, YYDKDF (reference sequence). CDR3 in amino acids: CATSRGLAGSYNEQFF. The CDR3 bases are TGTGCCACCAGCAGGGGATTAGCGGGATCTTACAATGAGCAGTTCTTC.

The chain joins TRBV20-1 to TRBJ2-4; D may be TRBD2 (6 bases). This CDR3 is built from 17 residues. Trimming stripped 5 bases from V and 2 bases from J, with 22 bases between. From germline, CDR1 is DFQATT and CDR2 SNEGSKA (reference sequence). The CDR3 DNA reads as TGCAGTGCTCCACTAGTGGGAGGTGCTCGGTCCAAAAACATTCAGTACTTC. Translating gives CSAPLVGGARSKNIQYF.

The chain recombines TRBV11-1 with TRBJ2-7; no firm D call. Germline CDR1 SGHAT, CDR2 FQDESV (reference sequence). V was clipped by 4 bases and J by 7 bases, with 14 bases between them. The CDR3 is 13 amino acids. CDR3 DNA: TGTGCCAGCAGCTGGGCCCAGGATTTTGAGCAGTACTTC. Translating gives CASSWAQDFEQYF.

The chain carries TRBV29-1 and TRBJ2-1; perhaps D is TRBD1 or TRBD2 (5 bases each). This CDR3 comprises 12 residues. Germline V gene sequence: CDR1 SQVTM, CDR2 ANQGSEA. V lost 3 bases and J 12 bases, leaving 15 bases between the germline ends. The CDR3 coding sequence is TGCAGCGTTGATCGGGGCCCCGAGGGGCAGTTCTTC. This gives the protein CSVDRGPEGQFF.

The V and J genes are TRBV25-1 and TRBJ2-3; tentatively, D is TRBD1 or TRBD2 (5 bases each). CDR3 length equals 11 residues. Germline CDR1 reads MGHDK; CDR2 reads SYGVNS. V lost 2 bases and J 8 bases, leaving 5 bases between the germline ends. CDR3 amino acids: CASSEGTTQYF. In DNA, the CDR3 is TGTGCCAGCAGTGAAGGGACTACGCAGTATTTT.

The chain carries TRBV12-3 or TRBV12-4 and TRBJ2-4; 13 positions match TRBD2. TRBJ2-7 explains the end of the DNA better; the J call may be wrong. The CDR3 totals 14 residues. The CDR3: CASTTSGRAYEQYF. DNA for the CDR3: TGTGCCAGCACCACTAGCGGGAGGGCGTACGAGCAGTACTTC.

Worth noting for this clonotype: A read error may account for a junction end that differs from germline. This chain connects TRBV28 to TRBJ2-1; TRBD2 aligns across 9 bases. Germline V CDR1 and CDR2: MDHEN, SYDVKM. CDR3 length equals 14 residues. The chain's CDR3 is CARSFGSGSYEQFF. In nucleotides, the CDR3 is TGTGCCCGCAGTTTTGGTAGCGGGAGCTATGAGCAGTTCTTC.

The chain uses TRBV6-5 and TRBJ2-7; the match to TRBD2 covers 8 bases. In germline, CDR1 is MNHEY, CDR2 SVGAGI. The V gene end was trimmed by 10 bases and the J gene end by 0 bases; junction bases not matched to a gene: 8. This CDR3 region has 14 residues. The CDR3: CATTSLAGSYEQYF. The CDR3 nucleotides are TGTGCCACCACTTCCCTAGCGGGCTCCTACGAGCAGTACTTC.

This chain links TRBV24-1 with TRBJ2-1, with D possibly being TRBD2 (5 bases). The CDR3 is 15 residues long. The V end lost 10 bases, the J end lost 5 bases, and 20 bases lay between the germline ends. The V gene's germline CDR1 is KGHDR and CDR2 SFDVKD. The CDR3 loop is CATRGKSSPNNEQFF. The CDR3 coding sequence is TGTGCCACAAGAGGGAAGAGTAGCCCAAACAATGAGCAGTTCTTC.

This clonotype appeared many times. This chain uses TRBV29-1 with TRBJ2-7; tentatively, D is TRBD2 (5 bases). The ends were cut back, 1 base at V and 6 bases at J, with 13 bases in the middle. Germline lookup yields CDR1 SQVTM and CDR2 ANQGSEA. The CDR3 loop spans 13 amino acids. CDR3 amino acids: CSVEADGLGEQYF. CDR3 coding DNA: TGCAGCGTTGAAGCAGACGGACTTGGCGAGCAGTACTTC.

This clonotype has just one count. The chain recombines TRBV28 with TRBJ2-3; TRBD2 aligns across 12 bases. The germline V gene has CDR1 MDHEN and CDR2 SYDVKM. V was clipped by 5 bases and J by 1 base; unmatched bases: 10. The CDR3 has 18 residues. The CDR3 sequence is CASSPGLAGRRRTDTQYF. The DNA of the CDR3 is TGTGCCAGCAGTCCCGGACTAGCGGGGAGACGGCGCACAGATACGCAGTATTTT.

This clonotype was counted a single time. V is TRBV3-1 and J is TRBJ1-1, with D possibly TRBD1 on 6 matching bases. This CDR3 has 21 residues. Per germline, CDR1 LGHDT and CDR2 YNNKEL (reference sequence). V dropped 1 base and J dropped 4 bases, with 31 bases sitting between them. The chain's CDR3 is CASSQGYRTSRGSGPGTEAFF. The CDR3 bases are TGTGCCAGCAGCCAAGGCTATCGAACCTCAAGGGGGTCGGGGCCGGGCACTGAAGCTTTCTTT.

This clonotype was counted a few times. This rearrangement joins TRBV29-1 to TRBJ2-1; TRBD2 matches 7 bases. Germline trimming cut 7 bases from V and 7 bases from J; bases unmatched to any gene: 7. The CDR3 is made up of 12 amino acids. The germline V gene has CDR1 SQVTM and CDR2 ANQGSEA. CDR3 sequence (DNA): TGCAGCGGTGGACTAGTGGTTAATGAGCAGTTCTTC. It specifies CSGGLVVNEQFF.

This clonotype came up once. The V call is TRBV28, the J call TRBJ1-4; D is undetermined. Germline loops: CDR1 MDHEN, CDR2 SYDVKM. Trimming removed 2 bases at V and 4 bases at J, with 8 bases between. The CDR3 totals 14 residues. The DNA of the CDR3 is TGTGCCAGCAGTTTAACCAGGAATAATGAAAAACTGTTTTTT. Translated: CASSLTRNNEKLFF.

V is TRBV29-1 and J is TRBJ2-7; 7 nucleotides match TRBD1. Germline assignment: CDR1 SQVTM and CDR2 ANQGSEA. V was clipped by 4 bases and J by 5 bases; unmatched bases: 8. The CDR3 runs to 13 residues. The CDR3: CSVGKATGNEQYF. CDR3 nucleotides: TGCAGCGTTGGGAAAGCGACAGGGAACGAGCAGTACTTC.

The V call is TRBV5-1, the J call TRBJ1-1; D possibly corresponds to TRBD1 (6 bases). Germline V lookup: CDR1 SGHRS, CDR2 YFSETQ. The length of the CDR3 is 16 residues. The V and J ends lost 0 bases and 1 base respectively, with 13 bases between them. The chain's CDR3 is CASSLGYREGNTEAFF. The CDR3 DNA reads as TGCGCCAGCAGCTTGGGATACAGGGAAGGGAACACTGAAGCTTTCTTT.